A selection of T cell receptor beta chains follows, all from one sample in a study of cytomegalovirus exposure and HLA in healthy donors. The repertoire was sequenced with immunoSEQ multiplex PCR; TCRdb's copy has only in-frame clones and lacks some. The record lists 100,000 to 150,000 clones, of which the ten most abundant hold 0.9% to 1.2%. The sequenced sample consisted of PBMCs. The receptors come from a young man in good health and CMV-seronegative. CDR3s include the opening cysteine and the closing phenylalanine or tryptophan. The D gene is left open where the match is weak.

cdr3_aa: CSVREGASNQPQHF
cdr3_nt: TGCAGCGTCCGCGAGGGGGCCAGCAATCAGCCCCAGCATTTT
j_call: TRBJ1-5
v_call: TRBV29-1
d_call: TRBD1

cdr3_aa: CASSEHGGNTIYF
cdr3_nt: TGTGCCAGCAGTGAACACGGGGGAAACACCATATATTTT
j_call: TRBJ1-3
v_call: TRBV25-1
d_call: NA

cdr3_aa: CASSPPGGGGSKGLEQYF
cdr3_nt: TGTGCCAGCAGCCCTCCCGGTGGAGGGGGCAGCAAGGGGCTCGAGCAGTACTTC
j_call: TRBJ2-7
v_call: TRBV27
d_call: NA

cdr3_aa: CASSSSNHRQNTEAFF
cdr3_nt: TGCGCCAGCAGCTCGTCTAACCACCGACAGAACACTGAAGCTTTCTTT
j_call: TRBJ1-1
v_call: TRBV5-1
d_call: NA

cdr3_aa: CASSVDVAGGALYEQYF
cdr3_nt: TGTGCCAGCAGCGTAGATGTAGCGGGAGGTGCCCTCTACGAGCAGTACTTC
j_call: TRBJ2-7
v_call: TRBV9
d_call: TRBD2

cdr3_aa: CSATILNQPQHF
cdr3_nt: TGCAGCGCGACAATTCTTAATCAGCCCCAGCATTTT
j_call: TRBJ1-5
v_call: TRBV29-1
d_call: NA

cdr3_aa: CAWSVGGTGATNEKLFF
cdr3_nt: TGTGCCTGGAGTGTGGGGGGGACAGGGGCAACTAATGAAAAACTGTTTTTT
j_call: TRBJ1-4
v_call: TRBV30
d_call: TRBD1

cdr3_aa: CASSIWAGNQPQHF
cdr3_nt: TGTGCCAGTAGTATATGGGCAGGGAATCAGCCCCAGCATTTT
j_call: TRBJ1-5
v_call: TRBV19
d_call: NA

cdr3_aa: CAIRLAGEYNEQFF
cdr3_nt: TGTGCCATCAGACTAGCGGGGGAGTACAATGAGCAGTTCTTC
j_call: TRBJ2-1
v_call: TRBV10-3
d_call: TRBD2

cdr3_aa: CASSLYQGRRSNQPQHF
cdr3_nt: TGTGCCAGCAGCTTATATCAGGGGCGTAGGAGCAATCAGCCCCAGCATTTT
j_call: TRBJ1-5
v_call: TRBV7-2
d_call: NA

cdr3_aa: CATSSSSTRQQYF
cdr3_nt: TGTGCCACCAGCAGTTCCTCCACTAGGCAGCAGTACTTC
j_call: TRBJ2-7
v_call: TRBV15
d_call: NA

cdr3_aa: CASSLDPGTFTEAFF
cdr3_nt: TGCGCCAGCAGCTTGGACCCTGGGACATTCACTGAAGCTTTCTTT
j_call: TRBJ1-1
v_call: TRBV5-1
d_call: NA

cdr3_aa: CASSFRETQYF
cdr3_nt: TGTGCCAGCAGCTTCCGAGAGACCCAGTACTTC
j_call: TRBJ2-5
v_call: TRBV13
d_call: NA

cdr3_aa: CASSAGLVSTDTQYF
cdr3_nt: TGTGCCAGCAGTGCAGGACTAGTCAGCACAGATACGCAGTATTTT
j_call: TRBJ2-3
v_call: TRBV6-1
d_call: TRBD2

cdr3_aa: CASSSSGIWETQYF
cdr3_nt: TGTGCCAGCAGCTCCTCGGGGATTTGGGAGACCCAGTACTTC
j_call: TRBJ2-5
v_call: TRBV5-6
d_call: NA

cdr3_aa: CASSLGGPEETQYF
cdr3_nt: TGCGCCAGCAGCTTGGGGGGCCCGGAAGAGACCCAGTACTTC
j_call: TRBJ2-5
v_call: TRBV5-1
d_call: NA

cdr3_aa: CASGSTGGYTF
cdr3_nt: TGTGCTAGTGGTTCGACTGGTGGCTACACCTTC
j_call: TRBJ1-2
v_call: TRBV12-5
d_call: NA

cdr3_aa: CATSRGGERYGYTF
cdr3_nt: TGTGCCACCAGCAGAGGGGGGGAAAGGTATGGCTACACCTTC
j_call: TRBJ1-2
v_call: TRBV15
d_call: NA

cdr3_aa: CSALAGLYNEQFF
cdr3_nt: TGCAGCGCGCTAGCGGGACTTTACAATGAGCAGTTCTTC
j_call: TRBJ2-1
v_call: TRBV29-1
d_call: TRBD2

cdr3_aa: CASSPVQETQYF
cdr3_nt: TGTGCCAGCTCACCCGTCCAAGAGACCCAGTACTTC
j_call: TRBJ2-5
v_call: TRBV18
d_call: NA

cdr3_aa: CASSMVRTKGADTQYF
cdr3_nt: TGTGCCAGCAGTATGGTCAGGACAAAGGGTGCAGATACGCAGTATTTT
j_call: TRBJ2-3
v_call: TRBV2
d_call: NA

cdr3_aa: CASINRGPGNTIYF
cdr3_nt: TGTGCCAGCATCAACAGGGGGCCTGGAAACACCATATATTTT
j_call: TRBJ1-3
v_call: TRBV28
d_call: TRBD1

cdr3_aa: CASSYSPWMESGYTF
cdr3_nt: TGTGCCAGCAGCTACTCGCCTTGGATGGAGAGTGGCTACACCTTC
j_call: TRBJ1-2
v_call: TRBV27
d_call: NA

cdr3_aa: CASSTGLAGTGELFF
cdr3_nt: TGTGCCAGCAGTACGGGACTAGCGGGAACCGGGGAGCTGTTTTTT
j_call: TRBJ2-2
v_call: TRBV2
d_call: TRBD2

cdr3_aa: CASRQGTSNTEAFF
cdr3_nt: TGTGCCAGCAGACAGGGAACTTCGAACACTGAAGCTTTCTTT
j_call: TRBJ1-1
v_call: TRBV6-1
d_call: NA

cdr3_aa: CSVGELAGVIYEQYF
cdr3_nt: TGCAGCGTTGGCGAACTAGCGGGAGTAATCTACGAGCAGTACTTC
j_call: TRBJ2-7
v_call: TRBV29-1
d_call: TRBD2

cdr3_aa: CASRLAGLYNEQFF
cdr3_nt: TGTGCCAGCCGACTAGCGGGATTATACAATGAGCAGTTCTTC
j_call: TRBJ2-1
v_call: TRBV25-1
d_call: TRBD2

cdr3_aa: CASSLQVTSRNTEAFF
cdr3_nt: TGCGCCAGCAGCTTGCAAGTCACGAGCCGGAACACTGAAGCTTTCTTT
j_call: TRBJ1-1
v_call: TRBV5-1
d_call: NA

cdr3_aa: CASSYSPSGRYNEQFF
cdr3_nt: TGTGCCAGCAGTTACTCGCCTAGCGGGCGTTACAATGAGCAGTTCTTC
j_call: TRBJ2-1
v_call: TRBV6-6
d_call: TRBD2

cdr3_aa: CASSWASEGVPNYGYTF
cdr3_nt: TGTGCCAGCAGTTGGGCCTCGGAGGGCGTCCCTAACTATGGCTACACCTTC
j_call: TRBJ1-2
v_call: TRBV28
d_call: NA

cdr3_aa: CASSLLLSTEQETQYF
cdr3_nt: TGTGCCAGCAGCTTGCTACTTTCGACAGAACAAGAGACCCAGTACTTC
j_call: TRBJ2-5
v_call: TRBV5-8
d_call: NA

cdr3_aa: CASSLFWGQETGELFF
cdr3_nt: TGTGCCAGCAGTTTATTTTGGGGGCAGGAAACCGGGGAGCTGTTTTTT
j_call: TRBJ2-2
v_call: TRBV28
d_call: NA

cdr3_aa: CASSEGAFDYEQYF
cdr3_nt: TGCGCCAGCAGTGAGGGAGCGTTCGACTACGAGCAGTACTTC
j_call: TRBJ2-7
v_call: TRBV10-1
d_call: NA

cdr3_aa: CASSTSDRVESPLHF
cdr3_nt: TGTGCCAGCAGTACCTCAGACAGGGTTGAATCACCCCTCCACTTT
j_call: TRBJ1-6
v_call: TRBV25-1
d_call: TRBD1

cdr3_aa: CASSLDFGSTGELFF
cdr3_nt: TGTGCCAGCAGCTTAGATTTTGGTAGCACCGGGGAGCTGTTTTTT
j_call: TRBJ2-2
v_call: TRBV11-3
d_call: NA

cdr3_aa: CASSFAGQGTHEQYF
cdr3_nt: TGTGCCAGCAGCTTCGCTGGACAGGGGACCCACGAGCAGTACTTC
j_call: TRBJ2-7
v_call: TRBV11-2
d_call: TRBD1

cdr3_aa: CSVGTGGNQPQHF
cdr3_nt: TGCAGCGTAGGGACAGGGGGCAATCAGCCCCAGCATTTT
j_call: TRBJ1-5
v_call: TRBV29-1
d_call: TRBD1

cdr3_aa: CAIRLAGPNEQFF
cdr3_nt: TGTGCCATCCGACTAGCGGGGCCGAATGAGCAGTTCTTC
j_call: TRBJ2-1
v_call: TRBV10-3
d_call: TRBD2

cdr3_aa: CASSQEGGGRANTEAFF
cdr3_nt: TGCGCCAGCAGCCAAGAGGGAGGAGGGCGGGCGAACACTGAAGCTTTCTTT
j_call: TRBJ1-1
v_call: TRBV4-1
d_call: NA

cdr3_aa: CAISGPQDEYNEQFF
cdr3_nt: TGTGCCATCAGTGGTCCACAGGATGAATACAATGAGCAGTTCTTC
j_call: TRBJ2-1
v_call: TRBV10-3
d_call: NA

cdr3_aa: CAWSVGTFVGANVLTF
cdr3_nt: TGTGCCTGGAGTGTGGGGACATTTGTTGGGGCCAACGTCCTGACTTTC
j_call: TRBJ2-6
v_call: TRBV30
d_call: NA

cdr3_aa: CASSRASQGENQPQHF
cdr3_nt: TGTGCCAGTAGTAGAGCCTCCCAGGGGGAAAATCAGCCCCAGCATTTT
j_call: TRBJ1-5
v_call: TRBV19
d_call: TRBD1

cdr3_aa: CAAADTLNYGYTF
cdr3_nt: TGTGCAGCAGCAGACACATTGAACTATGGCTACACCTTC
j_call: TRBJ1-2
v_call: TRBV6-5
d_call: NA

cdr3_aa: CATSNGGAKTEAFF
cdr3_nt: TGTGCCACCAGCAATGGGGGCGCAAAGACTGAAGCTTTCTTT
j_call: TRBJ1-1
v_call: TRBV15
d_call: NA

cdr3_aa: CASSHDPGGTDTQYF
cdr3_nt: TGTGCCAGCAGCCACGACCCAGGTGGCACAGATACGCAGTATTTT
j_call: TRBJ2-3
v_call: TRBV7-6
d_call: NA

cdr3_aa: CASSPPDDPSGPYGYTF
cdr3_nt: TGTGCCAGCTCACCACCGGACGATCCGAGCGGACCCTATGGCTACACCTTC
j_call: TRBJ1-2
v_call: TRBV18
d_call: NA

cdr3_aa: CASSQAFRDTEKLFF
cdr3_nt: TGCGCCAGCAGCCAAGCATTCCGGGACACTGAAAAACTGTTTTTT
j_call: TRBJ1-4
v_call: TRBV4-1
d_call: NA

cdr3_aa: CASRPLTGDTEAFF
cdr3_nt: TGTGCCAGCAGACCACTCACAGGGGACACTGAAGCTTTCTTT
j_call: TRBJ1-1
v_call: TRBV7-8
d_call: TRBD1

cdr3_aa: CAWSTGLNQPQHF
cdr3_nt: TGTGCCTGGAGTACGGGTCTCAATCAGCCCCAGCATTTT
j_call: TRBJ1-5
v_call: TRBV30
d_call: NA

cdr3_aa: CASSRQPGQGAGDTEAFF
cdr3_nt: TGCGCCAGCAGCAGACAGCCGGGACAGGGGGCGGGGGACACTGAAGCTTTCTTT
j_call: TRBJ1-1
v_call: TRBV5-1
d_call: TRBD1

cdr3_aa: CASSPDQADTQYF
cdr3_nt: TGTGCCAGCAGCCCCGATCAGGCAGATACGCAGTATTTT
j_call: TRBJ2-3
v_call: TRBV11-3
d_call: NA

cdr3_aa: CASSLLILGQGNTEAFF
cdr3_nt: TGTGCCAGCAGTTTGTTAATCTTGGGACAGGGGAACACTGAAGCTTTCTTT
j_call: TRBJ1-1
v_call: TRBV27
d_call: TRBD1

cdr3_aa: CSVEYGQARHTEAFF
cdr3_nt: TGCAGCGTTGAATACGGACAGGCGAGGCACACTGAAGCTTTCTTT
j_call: TRBJ1-1
v_call: TRBV29-1
d_call: TRBD1